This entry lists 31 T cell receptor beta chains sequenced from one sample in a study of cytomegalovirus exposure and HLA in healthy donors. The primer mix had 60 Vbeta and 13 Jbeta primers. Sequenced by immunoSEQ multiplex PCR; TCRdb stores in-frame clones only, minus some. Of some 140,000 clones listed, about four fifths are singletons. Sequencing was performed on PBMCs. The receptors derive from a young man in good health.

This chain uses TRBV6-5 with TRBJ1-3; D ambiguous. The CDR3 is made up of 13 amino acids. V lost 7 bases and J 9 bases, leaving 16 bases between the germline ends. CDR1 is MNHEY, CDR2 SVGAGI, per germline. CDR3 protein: CASTSDTSRTIYF. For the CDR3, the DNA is TGTGCCAGCACATCCGACACCTCCCGCACCATATATTTT.

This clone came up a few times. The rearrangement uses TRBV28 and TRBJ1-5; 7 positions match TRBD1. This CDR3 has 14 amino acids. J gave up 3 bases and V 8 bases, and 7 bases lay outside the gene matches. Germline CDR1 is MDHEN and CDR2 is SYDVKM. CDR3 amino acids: CASSLGTVNQPQHF. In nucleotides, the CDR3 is TGTGCCAGCTCCCTCGGGACAGTCAATCAGCCCCAGCATTTT.

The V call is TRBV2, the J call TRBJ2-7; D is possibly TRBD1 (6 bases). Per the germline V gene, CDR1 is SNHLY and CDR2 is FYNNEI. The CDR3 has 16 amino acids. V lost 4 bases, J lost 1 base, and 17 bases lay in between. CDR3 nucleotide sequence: TGTGCCAGCAGTGTCGCTCGGGACACCTCATCCTACGAGCAGTACTTC. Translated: CASSVARDTSSYEQYF. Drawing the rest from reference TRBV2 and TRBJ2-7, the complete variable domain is EPEVTQTPSHQVTQMGQEVILRCVPISNHLYFYWYRQILGQKVEFLVSFYNNEISEKSEIFDDQFSVERPDGSNFTLKIRSTKLEDSAMYFCASSVARDTSSYEQYFGPGTRLTVT.

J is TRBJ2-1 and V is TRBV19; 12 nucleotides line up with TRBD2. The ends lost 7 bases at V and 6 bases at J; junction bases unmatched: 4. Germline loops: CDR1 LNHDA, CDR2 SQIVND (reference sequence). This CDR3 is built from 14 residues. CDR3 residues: CASKTSGSPNEQFF. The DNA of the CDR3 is TGTGCCAGTAAGACTAGCGGGAGCCCCAATGAGCAGTTCTTC.

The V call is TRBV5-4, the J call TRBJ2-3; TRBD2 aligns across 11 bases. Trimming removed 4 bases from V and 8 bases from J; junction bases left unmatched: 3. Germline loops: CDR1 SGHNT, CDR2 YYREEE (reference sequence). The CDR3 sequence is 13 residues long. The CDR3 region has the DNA TGTGCCAGCAGCGTCGGGACTAGCGGTACGCAGTATTTT. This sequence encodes CASSVGTSGTQYF.

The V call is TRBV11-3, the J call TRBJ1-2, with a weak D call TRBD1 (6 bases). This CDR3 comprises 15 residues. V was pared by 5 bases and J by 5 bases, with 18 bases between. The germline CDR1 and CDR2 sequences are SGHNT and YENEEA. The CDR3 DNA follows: TGTGCCAGCAGCCCCCGAGGGGGATGGGCTTATGGCTACACCTTC. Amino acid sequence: CASSPRGGWAYGYTF.

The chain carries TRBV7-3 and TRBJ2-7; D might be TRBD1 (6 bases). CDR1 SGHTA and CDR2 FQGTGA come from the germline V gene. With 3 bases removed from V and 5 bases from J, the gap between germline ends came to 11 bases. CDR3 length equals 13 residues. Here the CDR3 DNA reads TGTGCCAGCAGCTTGGGGCAGGGGCACGAGCAGTACTTC. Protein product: CASSLGQGHEQYF.

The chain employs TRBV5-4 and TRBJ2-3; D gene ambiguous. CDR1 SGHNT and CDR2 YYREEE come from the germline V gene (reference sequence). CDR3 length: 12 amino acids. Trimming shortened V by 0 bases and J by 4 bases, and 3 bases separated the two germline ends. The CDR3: CASSLGADTQYF. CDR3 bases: TGTGCCAGCAGCTTGGGAGCAGATACGCAGTATTTT.

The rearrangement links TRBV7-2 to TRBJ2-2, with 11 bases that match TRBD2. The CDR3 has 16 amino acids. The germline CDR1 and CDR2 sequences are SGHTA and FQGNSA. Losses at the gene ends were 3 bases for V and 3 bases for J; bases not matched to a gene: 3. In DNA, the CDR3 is TGTGCCAGCAGCTTGAGGACTAGCGGGTACACCGGGGAGCTGTTTTTT. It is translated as CASSLRTSGYTGELFF.

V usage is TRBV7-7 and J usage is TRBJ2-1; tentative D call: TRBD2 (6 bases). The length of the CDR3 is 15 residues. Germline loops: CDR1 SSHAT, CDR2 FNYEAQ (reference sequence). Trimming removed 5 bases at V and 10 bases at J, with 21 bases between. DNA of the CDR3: TGTGCCAGCAGCCCGCCCGGGCGGGAAATGGGCGAGCAGTTCTTC. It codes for CASSPPGREMGEQFF.

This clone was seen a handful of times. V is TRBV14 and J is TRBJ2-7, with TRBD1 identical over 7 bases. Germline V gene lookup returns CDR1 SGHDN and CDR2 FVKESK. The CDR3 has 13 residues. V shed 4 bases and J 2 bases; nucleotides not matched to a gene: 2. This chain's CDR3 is CASSRDRAYEQYF. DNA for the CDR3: TGTGCCAGCAGCCGGGACAGAGCCTACGAGCAGTACTTC. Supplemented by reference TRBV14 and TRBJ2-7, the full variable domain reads EAGVTQFPSHSVIEKGQTVTLRCDPISGHDNLYWYRRVMGKEIKFLLHFVKESKQDESGMPNNRFLAERTGGTYSTLKVQPAELEDSGVYFCASSRDRAYEQYFGPGTRLTVT.

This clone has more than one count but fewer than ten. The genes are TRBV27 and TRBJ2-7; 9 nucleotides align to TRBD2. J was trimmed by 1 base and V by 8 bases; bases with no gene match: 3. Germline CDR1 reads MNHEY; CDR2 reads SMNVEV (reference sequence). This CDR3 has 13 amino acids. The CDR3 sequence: CASGLAISYEQYF. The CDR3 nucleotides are TGTGCCAGCGGACTAGCGATTTCCTACGAGCAGTACTTC.

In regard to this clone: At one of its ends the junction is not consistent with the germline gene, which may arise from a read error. The DNA of the CDR3 is TGTGCCAGTAGATTACACACCAGGGAGCTGTTTTTT. Protein product: CASRLHTRELFF. The chain employs TRBV19 and TRBJ2-2; D not certain. From germline, CDR1 is LNHDA and CDR2 SQIVND (reference sequence). This CDR3 is 12 amino acids long.

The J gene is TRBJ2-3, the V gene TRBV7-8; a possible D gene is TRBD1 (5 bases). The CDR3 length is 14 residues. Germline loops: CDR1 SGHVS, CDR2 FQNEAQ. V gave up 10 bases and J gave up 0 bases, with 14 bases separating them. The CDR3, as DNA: TGTGCCACCGCGCCGACAGCTAGCACAGATACGCAGTATTTT. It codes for CATAPTASTDTQYF.

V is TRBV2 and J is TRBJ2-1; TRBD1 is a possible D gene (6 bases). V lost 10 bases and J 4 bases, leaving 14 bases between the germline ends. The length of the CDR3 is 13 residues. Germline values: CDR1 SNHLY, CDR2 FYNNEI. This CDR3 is CATSRDIYNEQFF. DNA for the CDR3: TGTGCCACCTCCCGGGACATATACAATGAGCAGTTCTTC.

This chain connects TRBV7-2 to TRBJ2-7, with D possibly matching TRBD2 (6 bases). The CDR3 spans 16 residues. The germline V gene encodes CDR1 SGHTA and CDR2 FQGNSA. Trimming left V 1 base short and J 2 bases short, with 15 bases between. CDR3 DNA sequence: TGTGCCAGCAGCTTAGATGTGGCGGGACTTGCCTACGAGCAGTACTTC. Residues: CASSLDVAGLAYEQYF.

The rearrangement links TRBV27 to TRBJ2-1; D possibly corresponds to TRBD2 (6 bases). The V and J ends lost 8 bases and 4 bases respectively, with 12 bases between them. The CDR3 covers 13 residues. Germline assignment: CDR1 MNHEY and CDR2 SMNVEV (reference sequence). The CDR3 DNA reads TGTGCCAGCTGGGGGGACGTTTACAATGAGCAGTTCTTC. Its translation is CASWGDVYNEQFF.

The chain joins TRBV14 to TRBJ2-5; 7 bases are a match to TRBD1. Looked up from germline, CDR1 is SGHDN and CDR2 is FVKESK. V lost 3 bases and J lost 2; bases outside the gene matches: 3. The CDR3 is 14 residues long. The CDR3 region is CASSHPRGQETQYF. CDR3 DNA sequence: TGTGCCAGCAGCCACCCCAGGGGGCAAGAGACCCAGTACTTC.

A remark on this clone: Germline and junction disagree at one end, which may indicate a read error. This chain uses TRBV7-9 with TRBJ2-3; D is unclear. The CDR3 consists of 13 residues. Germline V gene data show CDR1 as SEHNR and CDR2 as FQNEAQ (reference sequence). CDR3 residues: CSSSLGYTDTQYF. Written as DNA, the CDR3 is TGTTCCAGCAGCTTAGGCTACACAGATACGCAGTATTTT.

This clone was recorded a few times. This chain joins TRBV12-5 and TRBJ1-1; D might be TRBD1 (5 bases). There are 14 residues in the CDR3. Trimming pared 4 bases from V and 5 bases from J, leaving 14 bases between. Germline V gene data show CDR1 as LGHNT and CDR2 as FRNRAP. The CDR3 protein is CASGSERGGTEAFF. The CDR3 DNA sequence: TGTGCTAGTGGTTCGGAAAGGGGTGGGACTGAAGCTTTCTTT.

In nucleotides, the CDR3 is TGTGCCAGCAGCTTGGACTCCAATGAGCAGTTCTTC. Translation: CASSLDSNEQFF. The gene calls are TRBV5-4 and TRBJ2-1; unclear D gene. This CDR3 spans 12 amino acids. Germline V gene data show CDR1 as SGHNT and CDR2 as YYREEE (reference sequence). Trimming cost V 0 bases and J 6 bases, with 4 bases left between them.

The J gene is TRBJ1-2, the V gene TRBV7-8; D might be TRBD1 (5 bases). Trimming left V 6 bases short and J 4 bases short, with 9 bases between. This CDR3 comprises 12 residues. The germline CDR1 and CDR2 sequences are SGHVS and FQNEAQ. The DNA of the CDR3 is TGTGCCAGCAGGGACACGGTCTATGGCTACACCTTC. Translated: CASRDTVYGYTF.

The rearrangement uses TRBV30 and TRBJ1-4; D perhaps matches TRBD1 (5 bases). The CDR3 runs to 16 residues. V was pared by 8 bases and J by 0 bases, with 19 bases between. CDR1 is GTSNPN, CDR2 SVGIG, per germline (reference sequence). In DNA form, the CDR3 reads TGTGCCGCCTGGGGGGGGGAGACAGCAACTAATGAAAAACTGTTTTTT. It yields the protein CAAWGGETATNEKLFF.

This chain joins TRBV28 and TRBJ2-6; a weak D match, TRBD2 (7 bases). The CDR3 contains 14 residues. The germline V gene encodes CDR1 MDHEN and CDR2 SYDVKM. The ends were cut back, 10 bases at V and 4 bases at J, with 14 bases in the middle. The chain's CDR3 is CATHRGAGANVLTF. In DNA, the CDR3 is TGTGCCACCCATCGGGGGGCCGGGGCCAACGTCCTGACTTTC.

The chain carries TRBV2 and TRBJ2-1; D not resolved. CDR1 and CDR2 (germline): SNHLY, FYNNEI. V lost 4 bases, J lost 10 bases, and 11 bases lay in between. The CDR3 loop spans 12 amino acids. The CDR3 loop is CASSVPLREQFF. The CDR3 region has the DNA TGTGCCAGCAGTGTCCCATTGAGGGAGCAGTTCTTC.

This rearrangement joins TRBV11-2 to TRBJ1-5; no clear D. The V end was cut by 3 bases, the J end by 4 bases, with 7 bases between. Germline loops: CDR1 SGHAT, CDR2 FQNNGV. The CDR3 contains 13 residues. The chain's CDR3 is CASSFGENQPQHF. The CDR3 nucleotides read TGTGCCAGCAGCTTTGGGGAGAATCAGCCCCAGCATTTT.

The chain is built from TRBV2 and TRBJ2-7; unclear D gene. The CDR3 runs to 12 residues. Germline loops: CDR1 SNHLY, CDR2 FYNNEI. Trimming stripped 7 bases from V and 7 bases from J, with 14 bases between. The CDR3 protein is CASKANSREQYF. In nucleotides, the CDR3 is TGTGCCAGCAAAGCGAATTCGAGGGAGCAGTACTTC. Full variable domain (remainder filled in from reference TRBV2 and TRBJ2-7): EPEVTQTPSHQVTQMGQEVILRCVPISNHLYFYWYRQILGQKVEFLVSFYNNEISEKSEIFDDQFSVERPDGSNFTLKIRSTKLEDSAMYFCASKANSREQYFGPGTRLTVT.

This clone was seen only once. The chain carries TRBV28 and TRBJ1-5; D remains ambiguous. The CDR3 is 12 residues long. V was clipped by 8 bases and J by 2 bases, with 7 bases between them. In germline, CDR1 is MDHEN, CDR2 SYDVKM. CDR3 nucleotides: TGTGCCAGCCGGGAGGGCAATCAGCCCCAGCATTTT. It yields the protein CASREGNQPQHF.

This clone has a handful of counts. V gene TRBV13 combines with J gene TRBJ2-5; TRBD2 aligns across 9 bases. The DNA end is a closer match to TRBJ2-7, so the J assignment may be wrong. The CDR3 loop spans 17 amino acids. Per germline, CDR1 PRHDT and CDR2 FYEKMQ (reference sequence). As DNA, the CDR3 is TGTGCCAGCAGCCACTCCGATCGGGGACTAGCCTCCTACGAGCAGTACTTC. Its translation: CASSHSDRGLASYEQYF.

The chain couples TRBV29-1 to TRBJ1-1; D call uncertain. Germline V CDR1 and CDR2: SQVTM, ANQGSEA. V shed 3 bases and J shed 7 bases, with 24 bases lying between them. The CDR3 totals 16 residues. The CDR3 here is CSVEFVGGNGLSEAFF. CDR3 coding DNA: TGCAGCGTTGAGTTTGTGGGAGGGAACGGCCTCAGTGAAGCTTTCTTT.

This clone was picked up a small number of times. The chain's CDR3 is CASRTGQNYGYTF. The CDR3 nucleotides read TGTGCCAGTAGAACGGGACAGAACTATGGCTACACCTTC. The rearrangement uses TRBV19 and TRBJ1-2; 7 nucleotides line up with TRBD1. This CDR3 region has 13 residues. Trimming cost V 6 bases and J 2 bases; bases outside gene matches: 3. The germline gives CDR1 LNHDA, CDR2 SQIVND (reference sequence).